This record looks at one T cell receptor (beta chain) sequence and its context. One junction end disagrees with the germline gene, perhaps due to a read error. Generated by immunoSEQ multiplex PCR, the TCRdb table keeps only in-frame clones and is missing some. The sample lists 350,000 to 500,000 clones; roughly 87% were seen once. This entry comes from a study of Ad26.COV2.S vaccination and SARS-CoV-2 variants. Noted treatment: roughly 18 received Ad26.COV2.S at low or high dose, single or two shots; roughly 5 received placebo; per-sample allocation not given. Sampling was performed 63 days after the first vaccine or placebo injection. This TCR was recovered from a person aged 18-65 years who received the Ad26.COV2.S COVID-19 vaccine or a placebo. The sample in question was peripheral blood, obtained in a trial of Ad26.COV2.S vaccine versus placebo.

This CDR3 reads CASSSSGAPTGAFF. In DNA, the CDR3 is TGTGCCAGCAGTTCCTCCGGGGCGCCGACTGGAGCTTTCTTT. The rearrangement links TRBV6-2 or TRBV6-3 to TRBJ1-1; tentatively, D is TRBD1 (5 bases). The CDR3 consists of 14 residues. CDR1 is MNHEY, CDR2 SVGEGT, per germline.